Below, one T cell receptor beta chain is given with its context. Its antigen specificity is not known. Per-base quality was not reported, and no clone a single base away is much larger than it. The immunoSEQ Assay, a bias-controlled multiplex PCR, was used to amplify TCRbeta CDR3 regions from genomic DNA. On the authors' methods: Nucleated cell counts per sample were estimated from amplification of reference gene primers within the assay. To quantify the absolute abundance of each unique TCRbeta CDR3 rearrangement, sequence reads were collapsed and filtered. For each sample, productive Simpson clonality was calculated as the square root of Simpson's diversity index across productive rearrangements. Not all clones reach the TCRdb copy of this immuneACCESS table, which keeps in-frame sequences only. Checked studies attribute under half of the gap to unresolved V genes and leave the rest unexplained. D and trimming come from the DNA, and the V and J calls and clone size come from that table. Recorded for this sample are over 250,000 clones; around 86% of them occurred a single time. Of the sample, approximately 2.6% falls within the top ten clones.

These data are taken from a study of blood T cell repertoires in COVID-19 (TCRdb year 2020). Study-wide context: Samples from collaborators originated in the United States, Italy and Spain and spanned both the acute and convalescent phases of COVID-19. The prospective study material was composed of cDNA or gDNA derived from T cells, B-cell-depleted T cells, or PBMCs. Subjects who had been exposed to COVID-19, were actively infected with it, or had recovered from it provided the deeply sampled blood TCRbeta repertoires that made up the dataset. A freely available public database, intended as a resource for researchers studying the immune response to SARS-CoV-2, is where the repertoires were released. Samples were obtained from the ongoing ImmuneRACE study (first 160 participants) and from some 1,200 subjects provided by 6 global collaborators. A de-identified subject ID, COVID-19 status, age in years and sex were almost always included in the sample metadata. HLA class I and class II types, where available, came from metadata supplied by the sample provider rather than from assay-based typing.

The full study reports these points: The quantity of clinical and demographic metadata differed by source and by participant and was supplied without curation.

Enrolling through a virtual design, the prospective study's participants ranged in age from about 18 to 89 years and lived across some 23 United States geographic areas. In the prospective study, participants were assigned to cohorts based on the clinical history participants reported in a screening survey and a study questionnaire. Recovered participants in ImmuneRACE Cohort 3 were defined as having two consecutive negative NP/OP PCR tests, clearance from a healthcare professional, or resolution of symptoms. Mobile phlebotomists in the prospective study collected whole blood, serum and a nasopharyngeal or oropharyngeal swab from every participant. Prospective study participants could optionally give additional blood draws and questionnaires over an approximately two-month period. Blood samples from the prospective study were shipped frozen or at room temperature prior to DNA extraction. This receptor was obtained from a woman between 18 and 29 years old who had recovered from COVID-19. The material sequenced was PBMCs or T cells enriched from blood (not recorded which).

The DNA sequence is TGCGCCAGCAGCTCGCAGGGGTGGGGCAACGACGAGCAGTACTTC. It encodes CASSSQGWGNDEQYF. The rearranged segments are TRBV5-1 and TRBJ2-7, and perhaps TRBD1 as D gene, on 6 matching bases. V sheds 3 bases and J sheds 5 bases, leaving 18 bases between their ends. Reading the germline V gene gives CDR1 SGHRS and CDR2 YFSETQ. The CDR3 contains 15 residues, cysteine and phenylalanine counted. Only the CDR3 DNA is retained, 45 bases long and in frame from the first base.